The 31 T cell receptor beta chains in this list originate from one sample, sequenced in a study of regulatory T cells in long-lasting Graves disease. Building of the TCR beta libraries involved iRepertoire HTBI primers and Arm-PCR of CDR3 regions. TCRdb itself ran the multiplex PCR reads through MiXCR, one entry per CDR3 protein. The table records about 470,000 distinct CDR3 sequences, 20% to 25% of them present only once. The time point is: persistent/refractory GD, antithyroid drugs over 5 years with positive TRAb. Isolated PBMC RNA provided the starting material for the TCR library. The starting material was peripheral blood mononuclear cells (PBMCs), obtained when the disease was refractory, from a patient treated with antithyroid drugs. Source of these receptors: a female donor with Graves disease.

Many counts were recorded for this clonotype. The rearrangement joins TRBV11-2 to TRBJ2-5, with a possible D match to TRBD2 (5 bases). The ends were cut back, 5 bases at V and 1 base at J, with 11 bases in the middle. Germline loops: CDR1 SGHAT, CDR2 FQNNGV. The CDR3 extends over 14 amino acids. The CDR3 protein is CASSRSGGQETQYF. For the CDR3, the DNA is TGTGCCAGCAGCCGAAGCGGAGGCCAAGAGACCCAGTACTTC.

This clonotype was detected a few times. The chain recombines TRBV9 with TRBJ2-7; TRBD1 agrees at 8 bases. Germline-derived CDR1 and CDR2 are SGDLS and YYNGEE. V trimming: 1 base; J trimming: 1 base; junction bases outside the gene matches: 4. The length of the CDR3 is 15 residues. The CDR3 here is CASSVRGTGSYEQYF. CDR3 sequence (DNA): TGTGCCAGCAGCGTACGCGGGACAGGTTCCTACGAGCAGTACTTC. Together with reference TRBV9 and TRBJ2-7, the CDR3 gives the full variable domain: DSGVTQTPKHLITATGQRVTLRCSPRSGDLSVYWYQQSLDQGLQFLIQYYNGEERAKGNILERFSAQQFPDLHSELNLSSLELGDSALYFCASSVRGTGSYEQYFGPGTRLTVT.

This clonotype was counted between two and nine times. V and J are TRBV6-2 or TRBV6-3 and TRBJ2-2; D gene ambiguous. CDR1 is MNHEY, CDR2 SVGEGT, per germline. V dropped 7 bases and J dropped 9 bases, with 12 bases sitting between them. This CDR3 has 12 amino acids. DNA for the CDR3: TGTGCCAGCACCAACACGGGCAGGGAGCTGTTTTTT. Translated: CASTNTGRELFF.

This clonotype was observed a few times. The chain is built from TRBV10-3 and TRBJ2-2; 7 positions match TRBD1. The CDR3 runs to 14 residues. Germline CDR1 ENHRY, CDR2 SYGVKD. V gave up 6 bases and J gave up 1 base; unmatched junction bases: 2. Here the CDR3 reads CAISRTGNTGELFF. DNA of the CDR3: TGTGCCATCAGCAGGACAGGGAACACCGGGGAGCTGTTTTTT.

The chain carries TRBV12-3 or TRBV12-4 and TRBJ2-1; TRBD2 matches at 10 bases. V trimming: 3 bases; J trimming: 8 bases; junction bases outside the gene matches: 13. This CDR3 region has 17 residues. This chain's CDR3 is CASSFPRAGGPRDEQFF. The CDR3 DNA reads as TGTGCCAGCAGTTTCCCCCGAGCGGGAGGGCCCCGGGATGAGCAGTTCTTC.

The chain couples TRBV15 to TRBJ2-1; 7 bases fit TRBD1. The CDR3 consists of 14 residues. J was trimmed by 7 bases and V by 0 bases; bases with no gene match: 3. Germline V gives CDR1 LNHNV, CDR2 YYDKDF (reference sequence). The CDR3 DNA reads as TGTGCCACCAGCAGAGAGACAGGGTTGAATGAGCAGTTCTTC. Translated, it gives CATSRETGLNEQFF.

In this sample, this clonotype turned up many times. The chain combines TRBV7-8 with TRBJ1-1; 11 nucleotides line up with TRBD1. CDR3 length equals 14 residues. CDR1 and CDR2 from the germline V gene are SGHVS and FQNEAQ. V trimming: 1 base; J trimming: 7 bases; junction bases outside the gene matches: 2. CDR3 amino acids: CASSLVGTGGEAFF. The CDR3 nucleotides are TGTGCCAGCAGCTTAGTAGGGACAGGGGGTGAAGCTTTCTTT.

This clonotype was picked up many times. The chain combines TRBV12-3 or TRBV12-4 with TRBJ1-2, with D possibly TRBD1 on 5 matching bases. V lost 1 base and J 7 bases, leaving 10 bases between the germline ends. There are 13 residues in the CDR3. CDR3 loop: CASSLEPGTGYTF. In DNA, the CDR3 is TGTGCCAGCAGTTTAGAACCAGGGACTGGCTACACCTTC.

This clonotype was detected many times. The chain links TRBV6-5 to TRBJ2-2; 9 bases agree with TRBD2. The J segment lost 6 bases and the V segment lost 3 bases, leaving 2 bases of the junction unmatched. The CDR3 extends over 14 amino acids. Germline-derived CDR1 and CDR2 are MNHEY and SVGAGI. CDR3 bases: TGTGCCAGCAGTTATGGACTAGCGTCCGGGGAGCTGTTTTTT. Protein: CASSYGLASGELFF.

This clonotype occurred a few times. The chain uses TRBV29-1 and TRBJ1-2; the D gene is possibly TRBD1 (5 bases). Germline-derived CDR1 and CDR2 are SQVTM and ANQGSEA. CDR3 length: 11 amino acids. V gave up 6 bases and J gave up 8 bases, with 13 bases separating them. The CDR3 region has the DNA TGCAGCGTGGTGACGGCAGGGGGCTACACCTTC. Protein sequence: CSVVTAGGYTF.

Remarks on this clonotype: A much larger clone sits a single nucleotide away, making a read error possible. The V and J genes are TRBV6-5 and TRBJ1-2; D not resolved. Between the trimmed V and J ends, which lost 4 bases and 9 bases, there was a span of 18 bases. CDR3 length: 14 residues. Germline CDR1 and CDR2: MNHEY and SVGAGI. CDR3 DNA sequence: TGTGCCAGCAGTTTTCTCGGGGAAGCTAGTAGCTACACCTTC. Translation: CASSFLGEASSYTF.

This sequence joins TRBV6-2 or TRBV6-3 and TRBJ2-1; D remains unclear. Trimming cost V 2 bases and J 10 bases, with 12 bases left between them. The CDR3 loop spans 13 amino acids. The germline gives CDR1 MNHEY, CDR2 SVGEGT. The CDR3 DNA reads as TGTGCCAGCAGTTACGGCGGCGCCCGAGAGCAGTTCTTC. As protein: CASSYGGAREQFF.

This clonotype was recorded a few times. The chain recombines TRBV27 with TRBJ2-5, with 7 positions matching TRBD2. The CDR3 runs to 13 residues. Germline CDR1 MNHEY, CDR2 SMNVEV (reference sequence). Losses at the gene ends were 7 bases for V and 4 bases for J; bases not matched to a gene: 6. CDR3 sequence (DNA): TGTGCCAGCACATGGGGGAGGGGAGAGACCCAGTACTTC. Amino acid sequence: CASTWGRGETQYF.

The DNA of the CDR3 is TGTGCCTGGAGTCAGCCCGGGACAGGGGCCTACGAGCAGTACTTC. Its translation: CAWSQPGTGAYEQYF. The chain uses TRBV30 and TRBJ2-7, with 10 nucleotides matching TRBD1. Germline trimming cut 2 bases from V and 2 bases from J; bases unmatched to any gene: 6. This CDR3 comprises 15 residues. Germline lookup yields CDR1 GTSNPN and CDR2 SVGIG (reference sequence).

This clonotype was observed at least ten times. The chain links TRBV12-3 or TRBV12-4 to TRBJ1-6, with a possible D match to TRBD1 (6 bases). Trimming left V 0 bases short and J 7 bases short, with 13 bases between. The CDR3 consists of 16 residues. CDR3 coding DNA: TGTGCCAGCAGTTTAGCGCAGCAGGGGAACAATTCACCCCTCCACTTT. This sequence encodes CASSLAQQGNNSPLHF.

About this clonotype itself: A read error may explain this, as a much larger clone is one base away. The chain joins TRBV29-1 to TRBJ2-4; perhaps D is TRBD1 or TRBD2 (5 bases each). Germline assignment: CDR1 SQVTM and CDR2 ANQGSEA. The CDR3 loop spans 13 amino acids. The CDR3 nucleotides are TGCAGCGTTGGAGGGGTAGCCAAAAACGTTCAGTACTTC. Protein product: CSVGGVAKNVQYF.

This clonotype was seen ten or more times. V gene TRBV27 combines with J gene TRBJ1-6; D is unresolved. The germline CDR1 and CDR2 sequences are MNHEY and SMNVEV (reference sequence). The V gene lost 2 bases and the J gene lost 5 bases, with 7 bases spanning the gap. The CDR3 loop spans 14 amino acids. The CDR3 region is CASSLNQNNSPLHF. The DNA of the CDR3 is TGTGCCAGCAGTTTAAACCAGAATAATTCACCCCTCCACTTT.

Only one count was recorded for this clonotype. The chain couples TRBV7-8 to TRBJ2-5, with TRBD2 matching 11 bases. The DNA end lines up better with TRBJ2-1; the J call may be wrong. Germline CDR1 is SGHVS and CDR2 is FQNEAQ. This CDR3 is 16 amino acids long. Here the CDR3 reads CASSLRVAGGYNEQFF. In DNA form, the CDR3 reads TGTGCCAGCAGCTTAAGGGTAGCGGGAGGGTACAATGAGCAGTTCTTC.

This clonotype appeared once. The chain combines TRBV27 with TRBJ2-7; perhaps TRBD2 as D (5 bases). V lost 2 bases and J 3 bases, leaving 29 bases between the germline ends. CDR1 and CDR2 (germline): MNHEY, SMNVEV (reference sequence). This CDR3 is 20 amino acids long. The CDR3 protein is CASSLVQRGLPGLIFYEQYF. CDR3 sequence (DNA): TGTGCCAGCAGTTTAGTTCAGAGAGGACTCCCCGGCCTCATTTTCTACGAGCAGTACTTC.

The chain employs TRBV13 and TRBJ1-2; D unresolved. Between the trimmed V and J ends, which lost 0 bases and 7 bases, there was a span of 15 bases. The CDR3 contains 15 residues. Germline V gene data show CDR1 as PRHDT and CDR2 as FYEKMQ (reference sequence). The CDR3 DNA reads TGTGCCAGCAGCTTAGGCCCTTTCTCTGAGGCTGGCTACACCTTC. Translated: CASSLGPFSEAGYTF.

The CDR3 protein is CASSAGLVTIQETQYF. The CDR3 DNA reads as TGCGCCAGCAGCGCGGGACTAGTGACAATACAAGAGACCCAGTACTTC. The chain couples TRBV5-1 to TRBJ2-5; 8 bases are shared with TRBD2. The junction had 10 bases not matched to a gene; V was cut back by 4 bases and J by 2 bases. This CDR3 is built from 16 residues. The germline V gene has CDR1 SGHRS and CDR2 YFSETQ.

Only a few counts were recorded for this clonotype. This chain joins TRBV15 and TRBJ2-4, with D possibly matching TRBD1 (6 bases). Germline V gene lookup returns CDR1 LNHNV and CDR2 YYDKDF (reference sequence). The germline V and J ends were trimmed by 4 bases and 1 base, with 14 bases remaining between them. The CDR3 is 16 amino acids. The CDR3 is CATSNWGPGAKNIQYF. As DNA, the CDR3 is TGTGCCACCAGCAATTGGGGGCCAGGGGCCAAAAACATTCAGTACTTC.

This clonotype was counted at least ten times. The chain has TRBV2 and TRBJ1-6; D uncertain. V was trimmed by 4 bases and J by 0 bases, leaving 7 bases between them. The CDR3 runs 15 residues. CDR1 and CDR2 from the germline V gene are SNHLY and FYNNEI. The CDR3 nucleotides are TGTGCCAGCAGTGTAGGGAGCTCCTATAATTCACCCCTCCACTTT. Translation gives CASSVGSSYNSPLHF.

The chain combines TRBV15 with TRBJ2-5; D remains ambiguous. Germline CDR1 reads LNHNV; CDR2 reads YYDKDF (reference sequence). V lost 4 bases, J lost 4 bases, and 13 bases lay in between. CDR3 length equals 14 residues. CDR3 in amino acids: CATSNLLGRETQYF. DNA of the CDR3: TGTGCCACCAGCAACCTCCTTGGTCGAGAGACCCAGTACTTC.

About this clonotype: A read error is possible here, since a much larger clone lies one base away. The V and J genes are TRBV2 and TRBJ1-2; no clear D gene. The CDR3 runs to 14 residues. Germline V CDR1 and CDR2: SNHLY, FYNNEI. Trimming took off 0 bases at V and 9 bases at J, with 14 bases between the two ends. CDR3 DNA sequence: TGTGCCAGCAGTGAAGCACCTGAGGTAGATAGCTACACCTTC. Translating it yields CASSEAPEVDSYTF.

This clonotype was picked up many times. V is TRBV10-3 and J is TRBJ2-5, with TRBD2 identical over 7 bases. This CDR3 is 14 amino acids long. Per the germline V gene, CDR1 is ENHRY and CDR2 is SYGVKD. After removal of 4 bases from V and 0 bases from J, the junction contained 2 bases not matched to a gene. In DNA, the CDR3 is TGTGCCATCAGTGGGCTAGCGGACCAAGAGACCCAGTACTTC. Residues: CAISGLADQETQYF.

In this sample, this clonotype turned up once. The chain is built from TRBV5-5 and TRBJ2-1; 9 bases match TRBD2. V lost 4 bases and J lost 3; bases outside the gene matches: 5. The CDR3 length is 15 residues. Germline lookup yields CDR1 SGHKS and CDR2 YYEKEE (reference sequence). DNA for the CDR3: TGTGCCAGCAGCCCGACTAGCGGCGACTACAATGAGCAGTTCTTC. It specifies CASSPTSGDYNEQFF.

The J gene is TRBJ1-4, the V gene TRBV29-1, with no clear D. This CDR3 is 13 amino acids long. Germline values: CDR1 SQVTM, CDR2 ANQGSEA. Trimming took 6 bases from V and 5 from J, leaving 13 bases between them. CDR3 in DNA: TGCAGCGTGGGCCGATATGGGAATGAAAAACTGTTTTTT. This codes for CSVGRYGNEKLFF.

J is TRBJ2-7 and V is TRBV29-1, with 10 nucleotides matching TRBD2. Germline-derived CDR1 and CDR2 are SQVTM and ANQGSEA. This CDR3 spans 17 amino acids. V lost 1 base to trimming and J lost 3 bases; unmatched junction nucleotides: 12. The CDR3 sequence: CSVEGTEGGLAVYEQYF. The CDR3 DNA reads TGCAGCGTTGAAGGGACAGAGGGCGGACTAGCGGTCTACGAGCAGTACTTC.

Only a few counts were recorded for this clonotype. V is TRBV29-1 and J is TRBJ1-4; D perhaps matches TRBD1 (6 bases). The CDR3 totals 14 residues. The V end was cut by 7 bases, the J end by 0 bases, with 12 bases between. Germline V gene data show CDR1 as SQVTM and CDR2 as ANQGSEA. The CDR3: CSAYDRTTNEKLFF. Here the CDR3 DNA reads TGCAGCGCTTACGACAGGACAACTAATGAAAAACTGTTTTTT.

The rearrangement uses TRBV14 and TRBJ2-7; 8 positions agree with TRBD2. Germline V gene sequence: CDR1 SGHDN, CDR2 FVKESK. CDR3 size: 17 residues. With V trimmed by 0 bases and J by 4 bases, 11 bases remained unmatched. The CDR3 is CASSQDEGTRALYEQYF. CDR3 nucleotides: TGTGCCAGCAGCCAAGATGAAGGGACTAGGGCTTTATACGAGCAGTACTTC.